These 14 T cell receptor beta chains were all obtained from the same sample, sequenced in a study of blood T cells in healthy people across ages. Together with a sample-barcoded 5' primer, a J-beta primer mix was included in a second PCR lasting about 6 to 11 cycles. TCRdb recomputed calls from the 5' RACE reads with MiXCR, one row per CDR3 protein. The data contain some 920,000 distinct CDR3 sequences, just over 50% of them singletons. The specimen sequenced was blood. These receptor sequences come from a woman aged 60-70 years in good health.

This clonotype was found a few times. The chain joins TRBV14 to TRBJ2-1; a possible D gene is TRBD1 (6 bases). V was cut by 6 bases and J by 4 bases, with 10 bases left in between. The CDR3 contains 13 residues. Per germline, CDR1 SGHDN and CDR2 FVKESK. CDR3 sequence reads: CASRLDSYNEQFF. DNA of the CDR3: TGTGCCAGCAGGCTGGACAGTTACAATGAGCAGTTCTTC. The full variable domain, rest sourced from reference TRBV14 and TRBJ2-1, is EAGVTQFPSHSVIEKGQTVTLRCDPISGHDNLYWYRRVMGKEIKFLLHFVKESKQDESGMPNNRFLAERTGGTYSTLKVQPAELEDSGVYFCASRLDSYNEQFFGPGTRLTVL.

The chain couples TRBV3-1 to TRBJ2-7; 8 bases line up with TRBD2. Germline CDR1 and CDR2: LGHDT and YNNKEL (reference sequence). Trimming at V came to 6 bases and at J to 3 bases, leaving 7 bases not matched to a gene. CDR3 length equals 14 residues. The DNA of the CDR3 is TGTGCCAGCAGATCGGGAGGGGCAGGCTACGAGCAGTACTTC. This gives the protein CASRSGGAGYEQYF.

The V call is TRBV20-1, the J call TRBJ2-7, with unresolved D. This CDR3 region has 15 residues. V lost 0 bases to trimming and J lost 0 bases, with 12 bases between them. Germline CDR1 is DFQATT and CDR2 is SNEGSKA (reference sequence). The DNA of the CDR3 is TGCAGTGCTAGAGATTTTGGTAGTAGCTCCTACGAGCAGTACTTC. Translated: CSARDFGSSSYEQYF.

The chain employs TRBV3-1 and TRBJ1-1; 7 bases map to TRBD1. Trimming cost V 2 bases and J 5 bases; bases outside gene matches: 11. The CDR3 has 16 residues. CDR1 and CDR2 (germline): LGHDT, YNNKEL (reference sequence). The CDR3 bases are TGTGCCAGCAGCCAAAATCCAGACAGGGCGGGAACTGAAGCTTTCTTT. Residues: CASSQNPDRAGTEAFF. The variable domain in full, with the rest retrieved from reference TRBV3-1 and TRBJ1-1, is DTAVSQTPKYLVTQMGNDKSIKCEQNLGHDTMYWYKQDSKKFLKIMFSYNNKELIINETVPNRFSPKSPDKAHLNLHINSLELGDSAVYFCASSQNPDRAGTEAFFGQGTRLTVV.

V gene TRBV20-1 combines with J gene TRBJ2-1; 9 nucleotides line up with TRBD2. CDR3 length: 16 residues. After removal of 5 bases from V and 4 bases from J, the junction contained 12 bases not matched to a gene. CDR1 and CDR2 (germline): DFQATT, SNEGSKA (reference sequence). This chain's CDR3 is CSARDRTSGPYNEQFF. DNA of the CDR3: TGCAGTGCTCGGGACAGAACTAGCGGGCCATACAATGAGCAGTTCTTC.

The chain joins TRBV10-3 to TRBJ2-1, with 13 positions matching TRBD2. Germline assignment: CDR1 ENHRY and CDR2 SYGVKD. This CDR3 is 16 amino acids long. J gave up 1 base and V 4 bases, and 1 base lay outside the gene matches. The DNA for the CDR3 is TGTGCCATCAGTGGGACTAGCGGGAGTTCCTACAATGAGCAGTTCTTC. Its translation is CAISGTSGSSYNEQFF.

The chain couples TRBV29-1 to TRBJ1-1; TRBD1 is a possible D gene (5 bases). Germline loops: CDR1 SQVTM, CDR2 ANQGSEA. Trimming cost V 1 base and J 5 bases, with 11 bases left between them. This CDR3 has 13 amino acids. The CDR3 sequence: CSVEARVVTEAFF. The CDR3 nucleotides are TGCAGCGTTGAAGCCAGGGTAGTAACTGAAGCTTTCTTT. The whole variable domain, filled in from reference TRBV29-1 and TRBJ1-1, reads SAVISQKPSRDICQRGTSLTIQCQVDSQVTMMFWYRQQPGQSLTLIATANQGSEATYESGFVIDKFPISRPNLTFSTLTVSNMSPEDSSIYLCSVEARVVTEAFFGQGTRLTVV.

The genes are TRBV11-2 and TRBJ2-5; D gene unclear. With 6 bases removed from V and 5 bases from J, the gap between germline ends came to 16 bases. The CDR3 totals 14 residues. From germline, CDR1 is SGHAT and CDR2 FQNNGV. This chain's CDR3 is CASSSYSDVETQYF. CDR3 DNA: TGTGCCAGCAGTTCCTACTCCGACGTCGAGACCCAGTACTTC.

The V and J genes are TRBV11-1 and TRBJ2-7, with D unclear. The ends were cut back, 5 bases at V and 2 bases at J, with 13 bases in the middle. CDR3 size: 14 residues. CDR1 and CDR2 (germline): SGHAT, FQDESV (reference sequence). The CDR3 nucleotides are TGTGCCAGCAGCCCTCGGCGTCCCCCCTACGAGCAGTACTTC. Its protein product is CASSPRRPPYEQYF.

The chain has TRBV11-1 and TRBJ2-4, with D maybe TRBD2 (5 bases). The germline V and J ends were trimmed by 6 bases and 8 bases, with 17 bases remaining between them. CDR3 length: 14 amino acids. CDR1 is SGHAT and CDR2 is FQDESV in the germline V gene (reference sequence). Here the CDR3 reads CASSSRDFLDIQYF. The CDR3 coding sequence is TGTGCCAGCAGTTCTCGGGATTTTCTCGACATTCAGTACTTC.

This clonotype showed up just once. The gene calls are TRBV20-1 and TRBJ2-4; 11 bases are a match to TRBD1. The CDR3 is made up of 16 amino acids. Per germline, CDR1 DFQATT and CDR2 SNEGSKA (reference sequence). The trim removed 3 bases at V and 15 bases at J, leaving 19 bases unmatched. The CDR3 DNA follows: TGCAGTGCTAGGCGGGGACAGGGGGGCGTTGGAGAGACCCGGTACTTC. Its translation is CSARRGQGGVGETRYF.

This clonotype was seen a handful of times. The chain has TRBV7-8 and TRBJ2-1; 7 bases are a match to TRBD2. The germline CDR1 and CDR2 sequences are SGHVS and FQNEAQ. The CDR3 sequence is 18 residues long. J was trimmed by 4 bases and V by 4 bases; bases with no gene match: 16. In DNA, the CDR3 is TGTGCCAGCAGCTGGGGACGGGCGGGAGCGGGGAAATACAATGAGCAGTTCTTC. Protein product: CASSWGRAGAGKYNEQFF.

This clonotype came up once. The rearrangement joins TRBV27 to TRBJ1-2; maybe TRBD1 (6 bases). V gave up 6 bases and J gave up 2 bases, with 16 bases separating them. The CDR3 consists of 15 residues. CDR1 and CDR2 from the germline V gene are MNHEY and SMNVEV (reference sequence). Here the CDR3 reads CASRSLRGHNYGYTF. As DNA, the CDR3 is TGTGCCAGCAGGTCGCTGCGGGGGCACAACTATGGCTACACCTTC.

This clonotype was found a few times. CDR3 nucleotides: TGTGCCAGCAGTTTGGGTTACGGAAGGGGGGGCGAGCAGTACTTC. Residues: CASSLGYGRGGEQYF. The rearrangement joins TRBV27 to TRBJ2-7; TRBD2 is a possible D gene (7 bases). Per germline, CDR1 MNHEY and CDR2 SMNVEV (reference sequence). With 3 bases removed from V and 6 bases from J, the gap between germline ends came to 18 bases. This CDR3 has 15 residues.